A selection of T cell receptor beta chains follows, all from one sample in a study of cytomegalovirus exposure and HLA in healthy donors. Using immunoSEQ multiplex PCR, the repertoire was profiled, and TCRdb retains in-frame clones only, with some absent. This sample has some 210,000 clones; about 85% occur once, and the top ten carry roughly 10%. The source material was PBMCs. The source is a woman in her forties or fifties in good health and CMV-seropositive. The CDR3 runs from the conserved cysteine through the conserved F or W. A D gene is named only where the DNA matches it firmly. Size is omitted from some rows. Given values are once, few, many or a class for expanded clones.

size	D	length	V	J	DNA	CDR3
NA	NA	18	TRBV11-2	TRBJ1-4	TGTGCCAGCAGCTTAAGCGGGGGGCAGGTAGCAACTAATGAAAAACTGTTTTTT	CASSLSGGQVATNEKLFF
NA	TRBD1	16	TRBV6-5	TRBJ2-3	TGTGCCAGCAGTTACAACGGGACAGGATACACAGATACGCAGTATTTT	CASSYNGTGYTDTQYF
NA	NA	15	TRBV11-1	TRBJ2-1	TGTGCCAGCAGCCCCCGCGGGGGCCCGTCGGGTGAGCAGTTCTTC	CASSPRGGPSGEQFF
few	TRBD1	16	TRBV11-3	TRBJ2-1	TGTGCCAGCAGCTTAAACCGGGACAGCCTCTACAATGAGCAGTTCTTC	CASSLNRDSLYNEQFF
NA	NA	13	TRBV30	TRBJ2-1	TGTGCCTGGGAAAAGCCAAACTTGAATGAGCAGTTCTTC	CAWEKPNLNEQFF
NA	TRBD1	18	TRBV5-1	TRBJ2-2	TGCGCCAGCAGCTCCTTACAACCGGGACAGGGCCGAACCGGGGAGCTGTTTTTT	CASSSLQPGQGRTGELFF
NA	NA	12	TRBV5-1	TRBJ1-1	TGCGCCAGCAGCTTGGGACAACTTGAAGCTTTCTTT	CASSLGQLEAFF
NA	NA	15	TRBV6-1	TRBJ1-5	TGTGCCAGCAGTGAATGGGCTCGCAGCAATCAGCCCCAGCATTTT	CASSEWARSNQPQHF
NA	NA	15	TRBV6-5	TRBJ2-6	TGTGCCAGCAGGCCACAGGGTAATGGGGCCAACGTCCTGACTTTC	CASRPQGNGANVLTF
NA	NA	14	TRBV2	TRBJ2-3	TGTGCCAGCACGAAGCTCCCTCGGACAGATACGCAGTATTTT	CASTKLPRTDTQYF
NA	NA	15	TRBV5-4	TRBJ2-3	TGTGCCAGCAGTCACGGGGGACTCAACACAGATACGCAGTATTTT	CASSHGGLNTDTQYF
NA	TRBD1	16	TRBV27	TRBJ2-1	TGTGCCAGCAGCAATTACAGGGGGCTTGGGTCCAATGAGCAGTTCTTC	CASSNYRGLGSNEQFF
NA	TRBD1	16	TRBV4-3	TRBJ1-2	TGCGCCAGCAGCCAAGAAAGGGGGACAGAAGGATATGGCTACACCTTC	CASSQERGTEGYGYTF
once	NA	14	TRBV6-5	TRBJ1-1	TGTGCCAGCAGGGCCTTTCTACCCGGGGGAGAAGCTTTCTTT	CASRAFLPGGEAFF
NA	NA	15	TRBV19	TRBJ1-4	TGTGCCAGTAGTATCGGGGTGTGGGATAATGAAAAACTGTTTTTT	CASSIGVWDNEKLFF
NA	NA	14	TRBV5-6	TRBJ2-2	TGTGCCAGCAGCCTGAAAGCTCTGTTCGGGGAGCTGTTTTTT	CASSLKALFGELFF
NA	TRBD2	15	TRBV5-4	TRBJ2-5	TGTGCCAGCAGAGCCGGGACTAGCGGGGGAGAGACCCAGTACTTC	CASRAGTSGGETQYF
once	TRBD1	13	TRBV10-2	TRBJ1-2	TGCGCCAGCAGGACAGGGAGAGGGGATGGCTACACCTTC	CASRTGRGDGYTF
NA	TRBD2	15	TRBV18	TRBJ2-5	TGTGCCAGCTCACCACCTCTAGCGGGCCAAGAGACCCAGTACTTC	CASSPPLAGQETQYF
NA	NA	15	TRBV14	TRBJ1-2	TGTGCCAGCAGCCAGGGAGTCTTTTCGATCTATGGCTACACCTTC	CASSQGVFSIYGYTF
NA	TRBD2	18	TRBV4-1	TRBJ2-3	TGCGCCAGCAGCCAAATCCAGCGGGGGGGCCATAGCGCAGATACGCAGTATTTT	CASSQIQRGGHSADTQYF
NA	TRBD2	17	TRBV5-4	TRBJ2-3	TGTGCCAGCAGCTTGGGCGGGGGGACTAGACCCACAGATACGCAGTATTTT	CASSLGGGTRPTDTQYF
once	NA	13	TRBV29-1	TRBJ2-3	TGCAGCGTTCGCAGGGCTGGCACAGATACGCAGTATTTT	CSVRRAGTDTQYF
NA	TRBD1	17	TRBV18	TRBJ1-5	TGTGCCAGCTCACCCAACAGGGGGGCTGGGAGCAATCAGCCCCAGCATTTT	CASSPNRGAGSNQPQHF
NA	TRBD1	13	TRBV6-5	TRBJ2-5	TGTGCCAGCAGTCCTGGGACAGGAGAGACCCAGTACTTC	CASSPGTGETQYF
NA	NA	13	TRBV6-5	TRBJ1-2	TGTGCCAGCAGCCCCCAGGCCATCTATGGCTACACCTTC	CASSPQAIYGYTF
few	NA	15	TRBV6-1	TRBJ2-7	TGTGCCAGCAGTGAGGCCGGGGCAGGGGGGTACGAGCAGTACTTC	CASSEAGAGGYEQYF
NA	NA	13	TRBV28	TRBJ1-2	TGTGCCAGCAGTTTATGGTCCGGGAATGGCTACACCTTC	CASSLWSGNGYTF
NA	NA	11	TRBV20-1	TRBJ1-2	TGCAGTGCAACGACAGGATATGGCTACACCTTC	CSATTGYGYTF
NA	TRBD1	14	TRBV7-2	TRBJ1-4	TGTGCCAGCAGCTCCGGGACAGGGTTTGAAAAACTGTTTTTT	CASSSGTGFEKLFF
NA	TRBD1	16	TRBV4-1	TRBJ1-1	TGCGCCAGCAGCCTGGGGACAGGGAACATGAACACTGAAGCTTTCTTT	CASSLGTGNMNTEAFF
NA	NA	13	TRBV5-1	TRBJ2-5	TGCGCCAGCAGCTTCGGCAGGCAAGAGACCCAGTACTTC	CASSFGRQETQYF
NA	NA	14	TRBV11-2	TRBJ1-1	TGTGCCAGCAGCTTTACAGGAACGAACACTGAAGCTTTCTTT	CASSFTGTNTEAFF
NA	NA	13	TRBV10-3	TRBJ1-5	TGTGCCATCAGACTCGGTACTAATCAGCCCCAGCATTTT	CAIRLGTNQPQHF
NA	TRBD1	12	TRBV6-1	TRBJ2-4	TGTGCCAGCGGACAGGTTGGAAACATTCAGTACTTC	CASGQVGNIQYF
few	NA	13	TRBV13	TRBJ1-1	TGTGCCAGCAGTTTGGGCCCGAACACTGAAGCTTTCTTT	CASSLGPNTEAFF
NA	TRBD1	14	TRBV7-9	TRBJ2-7	TGTGCCAGCAGCCAAAGGGACAGCAACTACGAGCAGTACTTC	CASSQRDSNYEQYF
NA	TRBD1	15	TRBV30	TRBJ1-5	TGTGCCTGGAGGGGGGGACAGGGCCTCTATCAGCCCCAGCATTTT	CAWRGGQGLYQPQHF
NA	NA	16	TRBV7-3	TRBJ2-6	TGTTCCAGCAGTAAAGGGGGGGGAGCTGGGGCCAACGTCCTGACTTTC	CSSSKGGGAGANVLTF
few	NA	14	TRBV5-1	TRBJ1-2	TGCGCCAGCAGCTTGGCCGTAGCGTCGAGGGGCTACACCTTC	CASSLAVASRGYTF
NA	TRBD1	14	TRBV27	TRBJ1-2	TGTGCCAGCAGGGAGACAGGGGGCGGCTATGGCTACACCTTC	CASRETGGGYGYTF
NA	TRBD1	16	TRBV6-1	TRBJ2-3	TGTGCCAGCAGTGCCCGGGACAGGGGGAGCACAGATACGCAGTATTTT	CASSARDRGSTDTQYF
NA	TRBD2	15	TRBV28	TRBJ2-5	TGTGCCAGCAGCGGACTAGCGGGGCCGCGAGAGACCCAGTACTTC	CASSGLAGPRETQYF
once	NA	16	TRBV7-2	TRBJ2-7	TGTGCCAGCAGCTTAGTTAGCCAGTCTATTAACTACGAGCAGTACTTC	CASSLVSQSINYEQYF
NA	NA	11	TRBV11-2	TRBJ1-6	TGTGCCAGCAGCTTAGTCCGGGGCCTCCACTTT	CASSLVRGLHF
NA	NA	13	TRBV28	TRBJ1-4	TGTGCCAGCAGTTTTCAGGGAAATGAAAAACTGTTTTTT	CASSFQGNEKLFF
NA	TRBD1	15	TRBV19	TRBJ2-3	TGTGCCAGTAGTACACAGGGGTTTAGCACAGATACGCAGTATTTT	CASSTQGFSTDTQYF
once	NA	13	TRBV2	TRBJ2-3	TGTGCCAGCGGGGCTTGGGGTTGGGATACGCAGTATTTT	CASGAWGWDTQYF